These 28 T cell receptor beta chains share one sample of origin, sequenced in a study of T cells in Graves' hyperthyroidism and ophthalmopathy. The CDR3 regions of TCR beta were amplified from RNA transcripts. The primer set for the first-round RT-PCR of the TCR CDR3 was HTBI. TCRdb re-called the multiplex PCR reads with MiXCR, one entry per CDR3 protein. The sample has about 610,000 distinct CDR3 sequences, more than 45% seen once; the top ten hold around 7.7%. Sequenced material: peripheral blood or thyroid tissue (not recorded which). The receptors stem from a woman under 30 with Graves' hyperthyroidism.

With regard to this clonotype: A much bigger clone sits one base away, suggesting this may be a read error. The CDR3 sequence is CAGSYGALYEQYF. DNA of the CDR3: TGTGCCGGCAGTTACGGGGCTCTTTACGAGCAGTACTTC. The chain combines TRBV6-6 with TRBJ2-7, with D perhaps being TRBD1 or TRBD2 (5 bases each). This CDR3 is built from 13 residues. Per germline, CDR1 MNHNY and CDR2 SVGAGI (reference sequence).

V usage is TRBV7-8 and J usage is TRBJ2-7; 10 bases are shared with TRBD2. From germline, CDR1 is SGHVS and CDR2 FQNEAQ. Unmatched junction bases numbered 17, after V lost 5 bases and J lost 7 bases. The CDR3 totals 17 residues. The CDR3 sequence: CASSRSQREGNYNEQYF. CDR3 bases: TGTGCCAGCAGCCGGAGTCAGCGGGAGGGAAACTACAATGAGCAGTACTTC.

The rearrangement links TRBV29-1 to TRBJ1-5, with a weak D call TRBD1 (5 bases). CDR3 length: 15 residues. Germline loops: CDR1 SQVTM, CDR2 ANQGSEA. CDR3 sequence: CSEGWGGTGNQPQHF. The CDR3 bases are TGCAGTGAAGGCTGGGGGGGTACTGGCAATCAGCCCCAGCATTTT.

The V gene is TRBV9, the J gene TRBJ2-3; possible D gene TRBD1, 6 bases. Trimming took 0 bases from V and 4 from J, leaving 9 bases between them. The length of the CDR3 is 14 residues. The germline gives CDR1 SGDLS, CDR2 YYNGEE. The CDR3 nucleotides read TGTGCCAGCAGCGTAGTGGGGGCGGCAGATACGCAGTATTTT. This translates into CASSVVGAADTQYF. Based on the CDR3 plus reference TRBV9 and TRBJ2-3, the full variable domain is DSGVTQTPKHLITATGQRVTLRCSPRSGDLSVYWYQQSLDQGLQFLIQYYNGEERAKGNILERFSAQQFPDLHSELNLSSLELGDSALYFCASSVVGAADTQYFGPGTRLTVL.

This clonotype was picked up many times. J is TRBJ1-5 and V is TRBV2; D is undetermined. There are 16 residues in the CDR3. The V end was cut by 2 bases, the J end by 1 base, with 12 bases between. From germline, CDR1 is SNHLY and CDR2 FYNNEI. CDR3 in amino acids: CASSETRRRSNQPQHF. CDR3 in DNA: TGTGCCAGCAGTGAAACGAGGCGACGCAGCAATCAGCCCCAGCATTTT. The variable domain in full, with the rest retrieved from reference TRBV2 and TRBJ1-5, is EPEVTQTPSHQVTQMGQEVILRCVPISNHLYFYWYRQILGQKVEFLVSFYNNEISEKSEIFDDQFSVERPDGSNFTLKIRSTKLEDSAMYFCASSETRRRSNQPQHFGDGTRLSIL.

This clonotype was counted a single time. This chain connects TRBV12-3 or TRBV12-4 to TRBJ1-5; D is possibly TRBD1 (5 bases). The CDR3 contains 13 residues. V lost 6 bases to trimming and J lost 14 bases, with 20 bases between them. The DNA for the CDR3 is TGTGCCAGCAGCTCGGGACTAGCAGTCAATGAGCATTTT. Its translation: CASSSGLAVNEHF.

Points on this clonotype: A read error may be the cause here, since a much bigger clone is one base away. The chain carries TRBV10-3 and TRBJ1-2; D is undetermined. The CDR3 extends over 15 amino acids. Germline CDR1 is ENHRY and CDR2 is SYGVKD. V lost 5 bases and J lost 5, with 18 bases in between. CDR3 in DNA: TGTGCCATCAGTTTAGGAGACGGGGTGGTTTATGGCTACACCTTC. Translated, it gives CAISLGDGVVYGYTF.

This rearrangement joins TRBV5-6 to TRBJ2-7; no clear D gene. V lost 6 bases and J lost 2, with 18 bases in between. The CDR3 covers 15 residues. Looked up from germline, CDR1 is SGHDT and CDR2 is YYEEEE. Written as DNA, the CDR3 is TGTGCCAGCACCAACCGCGGTTGGGTGACCTACGAGCAGTACTTC. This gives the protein CASTNRGWVTYEQYF. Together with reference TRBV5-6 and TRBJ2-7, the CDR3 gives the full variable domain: DAGVTQSPTHLIKTRGQQVTLRCSPKSGHDTVSWYQQALGQGPQFIFQYYEEEERQRGNFPDRFSGHQFPNYSSELNVNALLLGDSALYLCASTNRGWVTYEQYFGPGTRLTVT.

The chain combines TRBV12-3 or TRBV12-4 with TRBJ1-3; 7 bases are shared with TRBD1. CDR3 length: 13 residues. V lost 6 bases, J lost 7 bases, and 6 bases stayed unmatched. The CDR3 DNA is TGTGCCAGCAGCCCCGGACAGGCGAACACCATATATTTT. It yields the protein CASSPGQANTIYF.

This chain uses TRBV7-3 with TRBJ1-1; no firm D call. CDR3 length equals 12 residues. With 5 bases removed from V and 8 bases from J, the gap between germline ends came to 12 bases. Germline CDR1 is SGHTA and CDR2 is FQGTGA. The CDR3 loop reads CASSPDTGEAFF. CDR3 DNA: TGTGCCAGCAGCCCTGACACCGGGGAAGCTTTCTTT.

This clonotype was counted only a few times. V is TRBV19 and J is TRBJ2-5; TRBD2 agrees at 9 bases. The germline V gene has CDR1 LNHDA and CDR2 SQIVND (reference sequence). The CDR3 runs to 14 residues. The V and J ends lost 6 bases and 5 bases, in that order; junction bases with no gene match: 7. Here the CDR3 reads CASRVAGDTETQYF. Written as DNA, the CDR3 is TGTGCCAGTAGAGTAGCGGGGGACACGGAGACCCAGTACTTC.

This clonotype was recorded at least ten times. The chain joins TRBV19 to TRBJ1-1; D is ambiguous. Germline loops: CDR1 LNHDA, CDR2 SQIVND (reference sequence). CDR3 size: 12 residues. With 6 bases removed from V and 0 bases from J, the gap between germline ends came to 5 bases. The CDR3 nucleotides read TGTGCCAGTAGCCACCTGAACACTGAAGCTTTCTTT. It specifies CASSHLNTEAFF.

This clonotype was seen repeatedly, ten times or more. CDR3 nucleotide sequence: TGTGCCAGCAGCAGCGACAGGGGACAAGAGACCCAGTACTTC. Its protein is CASSSDRGQETQYF. This sequence joins TRBV7-6 and TRBJ2-5; 8 positions agree with TRBD1. V trimming: 5 bases; J trimming: 2 bases; junction bases outside the gene matches: 4. Germline CDR1 is SGHVS and CDR2 is FNYEAQ. There are 14 residues in the CDR3.

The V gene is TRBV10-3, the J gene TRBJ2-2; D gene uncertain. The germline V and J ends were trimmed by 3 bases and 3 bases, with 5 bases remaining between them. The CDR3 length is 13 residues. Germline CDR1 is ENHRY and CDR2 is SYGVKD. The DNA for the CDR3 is TGTGCCATCAGTGACCCTGACACCGGGGAGCTGTTTTTT. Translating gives CAISDPDTGELFF.

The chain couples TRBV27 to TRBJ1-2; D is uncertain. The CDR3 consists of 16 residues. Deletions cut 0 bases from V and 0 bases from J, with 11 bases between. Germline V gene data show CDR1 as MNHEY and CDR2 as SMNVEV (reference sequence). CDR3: CASSLSFSGSNYGYTF. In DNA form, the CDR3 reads TGTGCCAGCAGTTTATCATTCTCGGGGTCTAACTATGGCTACACCTTC.

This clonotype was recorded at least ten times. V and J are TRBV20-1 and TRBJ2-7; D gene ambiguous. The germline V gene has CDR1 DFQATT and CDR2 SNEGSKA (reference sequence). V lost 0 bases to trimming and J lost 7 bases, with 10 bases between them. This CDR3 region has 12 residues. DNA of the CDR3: TGCAGTGCTAGAGACCGAAGCAGGGAGCAGTACTTC. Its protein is CSARDRSREQYF.

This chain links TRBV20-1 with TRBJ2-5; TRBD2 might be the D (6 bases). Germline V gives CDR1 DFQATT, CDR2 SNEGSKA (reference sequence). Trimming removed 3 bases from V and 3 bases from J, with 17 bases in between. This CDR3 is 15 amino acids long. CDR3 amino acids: CSAREGGGEEETQYF. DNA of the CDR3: TGCAGTGCTAGGGAGGGAGGCGGGGAGGAAGAGACCCAGTACTTC.

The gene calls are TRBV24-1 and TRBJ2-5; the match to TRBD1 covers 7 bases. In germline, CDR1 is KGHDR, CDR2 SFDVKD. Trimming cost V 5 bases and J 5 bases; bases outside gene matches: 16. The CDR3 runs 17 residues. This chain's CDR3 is CATSAHRGSSYNETQYF. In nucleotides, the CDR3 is TGTGCCACCAGTGCCCACAGGGGAAGCTCCTACAATGAGACCCAGTACTTC.

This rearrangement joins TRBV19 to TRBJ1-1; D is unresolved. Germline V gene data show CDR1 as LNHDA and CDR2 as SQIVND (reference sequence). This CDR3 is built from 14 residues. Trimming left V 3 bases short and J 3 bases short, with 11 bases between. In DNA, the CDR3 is TGTGCCAGTAGTATGAGCACGGCCTACACTGAAGCTTTCTTT. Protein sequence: CASSMSTAYTEAFF. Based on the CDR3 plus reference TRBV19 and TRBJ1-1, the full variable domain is DGGITQSPKYLFRKEGQNVTLSCEQNLNHDAMYWYRQDPGQGLRLIYYSQIVNDFQKGDIAEGYSVSREKKESFPLTVTSAQKNPTAFYLCASSMSTAYTEAFFGQGTRLTVV.

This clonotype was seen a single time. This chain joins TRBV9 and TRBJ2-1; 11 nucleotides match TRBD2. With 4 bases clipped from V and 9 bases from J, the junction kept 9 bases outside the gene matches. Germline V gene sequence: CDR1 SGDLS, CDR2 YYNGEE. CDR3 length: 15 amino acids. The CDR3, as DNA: TGTGCCAGCAGCTTTACCGGGACTAGCGGTCGTGAGCAGTTCTTC. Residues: CASSFTGTSGREQFF.

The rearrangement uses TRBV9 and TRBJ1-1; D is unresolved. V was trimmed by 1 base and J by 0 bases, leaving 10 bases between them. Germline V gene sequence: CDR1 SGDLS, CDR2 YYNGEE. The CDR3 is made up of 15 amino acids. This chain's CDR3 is CASSVRGGMNTEAFF. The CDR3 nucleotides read TGTGCCAGCAGCGTAAGAGGCGGAATGAACACTGAAGCTTTCTTT.

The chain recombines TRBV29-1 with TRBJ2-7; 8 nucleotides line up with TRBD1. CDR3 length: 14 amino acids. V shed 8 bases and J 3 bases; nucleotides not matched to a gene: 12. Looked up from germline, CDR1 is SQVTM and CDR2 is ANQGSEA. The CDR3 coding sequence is TGCAGCACTAACACAGGGGGGATAATCTACGAGCAGTACTTC. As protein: CSTNTGGIIYEQYF.

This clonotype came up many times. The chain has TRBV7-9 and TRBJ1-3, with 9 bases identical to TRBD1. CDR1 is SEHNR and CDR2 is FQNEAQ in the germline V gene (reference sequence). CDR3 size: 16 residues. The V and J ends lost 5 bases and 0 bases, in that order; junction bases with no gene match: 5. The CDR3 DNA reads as TGTGCCAGCAGCCTACAGGGGGCCTCCTCTGGAAACACCATATATTTT. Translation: CASSLQGASSGNTIYF. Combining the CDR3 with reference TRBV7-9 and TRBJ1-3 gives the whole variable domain DTGVSQNPRHKITKRGQNVTFRCDPISEHNRLYWYRQTLGQGPEFLTYFQNEAQLEKSRLLSDRFSAERPKGSFSTLEIQRTEQGDSAMYLCASSLQGASSGNTIYFGEGSWLTVV.

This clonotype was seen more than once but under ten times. The CDR3 spells CASSYGRAGRTGANVLTF. As DNA, the CDR3 is TGTGCCAGCAGTTACGGGCGTGCGGGGCGCACTGGGGCCAACGTCCTGACTTTC. This rearrangement joins TRBV6-6 to TRBJ2-6; D is possibly TRBD2 (6 bases). This CDR3 is 18 amino acids long. Germline values: CDR1 MNHNY, CDR2 SVGAGI (reference sequence). Trimming cost V 2 bases and J 2 bases, with 16 bases left between them.

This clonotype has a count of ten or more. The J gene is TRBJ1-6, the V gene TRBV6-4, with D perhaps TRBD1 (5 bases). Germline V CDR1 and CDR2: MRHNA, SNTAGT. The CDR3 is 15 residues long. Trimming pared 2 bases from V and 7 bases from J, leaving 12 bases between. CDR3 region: CASSDGTGLNSPLHF. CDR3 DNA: TGTGCCAGCAGTGACGGTACAGGTCTCAATTCACCCCTCCACTTT.

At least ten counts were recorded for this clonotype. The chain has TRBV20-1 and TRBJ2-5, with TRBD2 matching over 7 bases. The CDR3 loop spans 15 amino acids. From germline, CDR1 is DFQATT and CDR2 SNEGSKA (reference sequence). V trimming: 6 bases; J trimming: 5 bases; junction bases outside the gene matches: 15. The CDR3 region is CSAPSWAGAGETQYF. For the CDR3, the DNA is TGCAGTGCCCCGTCGTGGGCGGGAGCCGGGGAGACCCAGTACTTC.

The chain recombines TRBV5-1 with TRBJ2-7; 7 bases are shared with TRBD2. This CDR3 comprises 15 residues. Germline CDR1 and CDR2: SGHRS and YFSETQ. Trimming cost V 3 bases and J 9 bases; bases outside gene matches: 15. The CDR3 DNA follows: TGCGCCAGCAGCTCTCTGCGGGAGTCCTACTGGGGGCAGTACTTC. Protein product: CASSSLRESYWGQYF. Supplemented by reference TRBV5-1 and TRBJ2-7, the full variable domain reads KAGVTQTPRYLIKTRGQQVTLSCSPISGHRSVSWYQQTPGQGLQFLFEYFSETQRNKGNFPGRFSGRQFSNSRSEMNVSTLELGDSALYLCASSSLRESYWGQYFGPGTRLTVT.

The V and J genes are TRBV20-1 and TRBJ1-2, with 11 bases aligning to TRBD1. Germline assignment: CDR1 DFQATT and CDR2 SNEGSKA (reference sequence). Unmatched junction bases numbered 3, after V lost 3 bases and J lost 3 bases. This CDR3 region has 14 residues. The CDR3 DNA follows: TGCAGTGCTAGGAGGACAGGGGGCGACTATGGCTACACCTTC. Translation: CSARRTGGDYGYTF.